This T cell receptor beta chain was recovered during a study of blood T cell repertoires in COVID-19. At the level of the study: Donors in the United States, Italy and Spain gave samples during acute or convalescent COVID-19.

Some clones are missing from TCRdb's copy, which holds only in-frame ones; the method was immunoSEQ multiplex PCR. The table has 300,000 to 450,000 clones, 75% to 90% seen once. There are 14 residues in the CDR3. V shed 8 bases, J shed 1 base, and the junction held 6 bases outside the gene matches. CDR1 MGHDK and CDR2 SYGVNS come from the germline V gene. Input material: peripheral blood. The chain links TRBV25-1 to TRBJ2-3, with 7 bases matching TRBD1. The sequence came from a woman aged 18-35 years with acute or convalescent COVID-19. The CDR3 DNA is TGTGCCAGCTCCCCCCAGGGGGGCACAGATACGCAGTATTTT. It is translated as CASSPQGGTDTQYF.